Sequencing of this T cell receptor (beta chain) was carried out in a study of cytomegalovirus exposure and HLA in healthy donors. Donors likely had unrecorded immune exposures despite being nominally healthy when sampled. As concerns this clone: The antigen is not known.

This CDR3 has 17 amino acids. The V gene lost 5 bases and the J gene lost 1 base, with 15 bases spanning the gap. Looked up from germline, CDR1 is SGHVS and CDR2 is FQNEAQ. Findings and caveats of the study: In a later analysis, several top co-occurrence clusters appeared linked to parvovirus B19, influenza, CMV and Epstein-Barr virus.

This PCR relied on a set of 60 Vbeta primers and 13 Jbeta primers. Measured with immunoSEQ multiplex PCR; TCRdb has only the in-frame clones, and not every one. The sample yields fewer than 150,000 clones, of which the top ten take up roughly 3.5%. The receptor was derived from a man between 18 and 29 years old in good health and CMV-seronegative. The J gene is TRBJ1-6, the V gene TRBV7-8, with D tentatively TRBD1 (6 bases). Sequenced sample: PBMCs. The DNA for the CDR3 is TGTGCCAGCAGCGCCGGGACAAGTGGGTCCTATAATTCACCCCTCCACTTT. This translates into CASSAGTSGSYNSPLHF.